These 17 T cell receptor beta chains were sequenced from one sample in a study of T cells in Graves' hyperthyroidism and ophthalmopathy. Researchers amplified the TCR beta CDR3 regions from RNA transcripts. Using the HTBI primer set, a first-round RT-PCR was run on the TCR CDR3. Via MiXCR, TCRdb re-called the multiplex PCR reads, giving one row per CDR3 protein. The sample has some 510,000 distinct CDR3 sequences, about a fifth seen once. The sequencing sample was made of blood. The source is a man aged 18-30 years with Graves' hyperthyroidism.

This chain links TRBV9 with TRBJ2-7; D is unresolved. Germline V gene sequence: CDR1 SGDLS, CDR2 YYNGEE. V gave up 0 bases and J gave up 0 bases, with 7 bases separating them. The CDR3 consists of 14 residues. This CDR3 reads CASSVATSSYEQYF. The CDR3 DNA follows: TGTGCCAGCAGCGTAGCTACAAGCTCCTACGAGCAGTACTTC.

This clonotype was detected many times. This sequence joins TRBV11-2 and TRBJ1-2; a possible D gene is TRBD1 (6 bases). The CDR3 runs 18 residues. V shed 2 bases and J shed 0 bases, with 19 bases lying between them. Per the germline V gene, CDR1 is SGHAT and CDR2 is FQNNGV. This CDR3 reads CASSLHPVDGGPNYGYTF. CDR3 in DNA: TGTGCCAGCAGCTTACACCCCGTGGACGGGGGGCCTAACTATGGCTACACCTTC.

This clonotype has at least ten counts. The chain couples TRBV29-1 to TRBJ1-1; unclear D gene. CDR1 is SQVTM and CDR2 is ANQGSEA in the germline V gene. The CDR3 extends over 10 amino acids. With 7 bases removed from V and 7 bases from J, the gap between germline ends came to 10 bases. CDR3 in DNA: TGCAGCGCCGTAGGAGTTGAAGCTTTCTTT. It is translated as CSAVGVEAFF.

On this clonotype: A read error may be the cause here, since a much bigger clone is one base away. Here the CDR3 reads CPSSGQGVGNTIYF. CDR3 nucleotides: TGTCCCAGCAGCGGACAGGGTGTGGGAAACACCATATATTTT. The chain has TRBV5-6 and TRBJ1-3, with TRBD1 identical over 8 bases. Germline V gene data show CDR1 as SGHDT and CDR2 as YYEEEE. The CDR3 has 14 residues.

This clonotype has a handful of counts. This chain joins TRBV6-4 and TRBJ1-5; D may be TRBD1 (6 bases). Germline CDR1 reads MRHNA; CDR2 reads SNTAGT. This CDR3 is built from 16 residues. Trimming took off 7 bases at V and 4 bases at J, with 20 bases between the two ends. CDR3 loop: CASIHTSSGANQPQHF. The DNA for the CDR3 is TGTGCCAGCATTCACACGAGTTCGGGGGCGAATCAGCCCCAGCATTTT.

With regard to this clonotype: Just one base apart from a much larger clone, this may be a read error. The genes are TRBV6-1 and TRBJ2-4; 9 nucleotides align to TRBD1. CDR1 is MNHNS, CDR2 SASEGT, per germline. CDR3 size: 15 residues. The CDR3 DNA follows: TGTGCCAGCAGTCCCCGACGGGACAGGGAGAACATTAAGTACTTC. Translated, it gives CASSPRRDRENIKYF.

This clonotype was seen at least ten times. This chain connects TRBV6-1 to TRBJ1-5; unclear D gene. Germline lookup yields CDR1 MNHNS and CDR2 SASEGT. This CDR3 has 14 amino acids. Trimming left V 1 base short and J 0 bases short, with 4 bases between. CDR3: CASSEVYSNQPQHF. CDR3 bases: TGTGCCAGCAGTGAAGTATATAGCAATCAGCCCCAGCATTTT.

This clonotype was recorded many times. The chain joins TRBV28 to TRBJ2-4; TRBD1 agrees at 12 bases. CDR3 length: 19 amino acids. The germline CDR1 and CDR2 sequences are MDHEN and SYDVKM. The ends lost 5 bases at V and 0 bases at J; junction bases unmatched: 11. The CDR3 loop is CASSLLGTGGVLAKNIQYF. The CDR3 nucleotides are TGTGCCAGCAGTCTGTTGGGGACAGGGGGCGTTTTAGCCAAAAACATTCAGTACTTC.

This clonotype has at least ten counts. V gene TRBV7-9 combines with J gene TRBJ1-2, with D possibly TRBD1 on 6 matching bases. V shed 8 bases and J shed 4 bases, with 20 bases lying between them. This CDR3 spans 15 amino acids. Germline CDR1 is SEHNR and CDR2 is FQNEAQ (reference sequence). The CDR3 loop is CASVQGLEDLYGYTF. CDR3 bases: TGTGCCAGCGTCCAGGGGCTAGAGGACCTCTATGGCTACACCTTC.

In this sample, this clonotype turned up many times. The gene calls are TRBV12-3 or TRBV12-4 and TRBJ1-5, with D possibly matching TRBD1 (6 bases). This CDR3 region has 14 residues. Trimming left V 6 bases short and J 0 bases short, with 9 bases between. CDR3 nucleotide sequence: TGTGCCAGCAGCAGGACAGATAGCAATCAGCCCCAGCATTTT. Its protein is CASSRTDSNQPQHF.

V and J are TRBV12-3 or TRBV12-4 and TRBJ1-1; TRBD1 matches at 8 bases. The CDR3 runs 16 residues. Germline trimming cut 3 bases from V and 1 base from J; bases unmatched to any gene: 7. The CDR3 loop is CASSFRQGAGNTEAFF. As DNA, the CDR3 is TGTGCCAGCAGTTTTAGGCAGGGGGCCGGGAACACTGAAGCTTTCTTT.

In its sample, this clonotype was seen many times. The rearrangement joins TRBV6-1 to TRBJ2-7; D is possibly TRBD1 (6 bases). V shed 5 bases and J shed 1 base, with 9 bases lying between them. The CDR3 consists of 13 residues. The germline CDR1 and CDR2 sequences are MNHNS and SASEGT. The CDR3 nucleotides are TGTGCCAGCAGTCGGGACATTTCCTACGAGCAGTACTTC. Translating it yields CASSRDISYEQYF.

This chain uses TRBV3-1 with TRBJ2-2; possible D gene TRBD1, 6 bases. Germline values: CDR1 LGHDT, CDR2 YNNKEL (reference sequence). V was pared by 1 base and J by 0 bases, with 9 bases between. The CDR3 totals 16 residues. The CDR3 DNA sequence: TGTGCCAGCAGCCAAGGACAGGCCACGAACACCGGGGAGCTGTTTTTT. Its translation: CASSQGQATNTGELFF.

This clonotype was recorded at least ten times. The rearrangement uses TRBV20-1 and TRBJ2-7; 9 bases map to TRBD1. This CDR3 is 13 amino acids long. Germline V gives CDR1 DFQATT, CDR2 SNEGSKA (reference sequence). J lost 4 bases, V lost 5 bases, and 6 bases had no gene match. The CDR3 DNA sequence: TGCAGTGCTCCTACAGGGGGCGGGTACGAGCAGTACTTC. Protein sequence: CSAPTGGGYEQYF.

This clonotype was detected ten times or more. The genes are TRBV10-2 and TRBJ2-5; D is ambiguous. The CDR3 length is 12 residues. V lost 6 bases, J lost 5 bases, and 10 bases lay in between. The germline CDR1 and CDR2 sequences are WSHSY and SAAADI. Written as DNA, the CDR3 is TGCGCCAGCAGCGCCGCCCGGGAGACCCAGTACTTC. Translating it yields CASSAARETQYF.

This clonotype was seen ten or more times. The V call is TRBV12-3 or TRBV12-4, the J call TRBJ1-1; 7 positions match TRBD1. J lost 0 bases, V lost 7 bases, and 5 bases had no gene match. This CDR3 is 14 amino acids long. CDR3 bases: TGTGCCAGCACTTCGACAGGGATGAACACTGAAGCTTTCTTT. Its translation is CASTSTGMNTEAFF.

The chain joins TRBV5-6 to TRBJ1-1, with D perhaps matching TRBD1 (5 bases). The length of the CDR3 is 16 residues. Germline CDR1 SGHDT, CDR2 YYEEEE. The germline V and J ends were trimmed by 2 bases and 2 bases, with 16 bases remaining between them. CDR3 DNA sequence: TGTGCCAGCAGCTTAGGAGGGGTCTTTTCTAACACTGAAGCTTTCTTT. Translation: CASSLGGVFSNTEAFF. The full variable domain, in which reference TRBV5-6 and TRBJ1-1 provide the parts outside the CDR3, is DAGVTQSPTHLIKTRGQQVTLRCSPKSGHDTVSWYQQALGQGPQFIFQYYEEEERQRGNFPDRFSGHQFPNYSSELNVNALLLGDSALYLCASSLGGVFSNTEAFFGQGTRLTVV.